Shown below are 17 T cell receptor beta chains from a single sample sequenced in a study of graft-versus-host responses after intestinal transplantation. Profiled with immunoSEQ multiplex PCR; TCRdb holds only in-frame clones, not every one. The table has under 150,000 clones, 85% to 95% seen once. Their recognized antigens are unknown. The starting material was unstimulated CD8+ T cells sorted from spleen or lymph node cells, obtained before intestinal transplant. The receptors come from a human donor who received an intestinal transplant.

The chain couples TRBV20-1 to TRBJ2-1; D uncertain. V lost 4 bases and J 4 bases, leaving 5 bases between the germline ends. This CDR3 contains 11 residues. CDR1 and CDR2 from the germline V gene are DFQATT and SNEGSKA (reference sequence). DNA of the CDR3: TGCAGTGCTAACACGTACAATGAGCAGTTCTTC. This encodes CSANTYNEQFF.

This sequence joins TRBV28 and TRBJ1-1; the match to TRBD1 covers 10 bases. There are 13 residues in the CDR3. Germline-derived CDR1 and CDR2 are MDHEN and SYDVKM. V was clipped by 5 bases and J by 7 bases; unmatched bases: 4. CDR3 loop: CASSGTGVSEAFF. Here the CDR3 DNA reads TGTGCCAGCAGTGGGACAGGGGTGAGTGAAGCTTTCTTT.

J is TRBJ2-5 and V is TRBV27; D ambiguous. There are 13 residues in the CDR3. Trimming pared 11 bases from V and 7 bases from J, leaving 20 bases between. Germline-derived CDR1 and CDR2 are MNHEY and SMNVEV (reference sequence). The CDR3 loop is CASPAARVGTQYF. The DNA for the CDR3 is TGTGCCTCCCCCGCTGCTAGGGTTGGGACCCAGTACTTC.

The chain employs TRBV7-8 and TRBJ2-3, with 8 positions matching TRBD2. The germline V gene has CDR1 SGHVS and CDR2 FQNEAQ. J gave up 3 bases and V 5 bases, and 4 bases lay outside the gene matches. This CDR3 has 14 residues. CDR3 DNA sequence: TGTGCCAGCAGCAGCGGACTAGCTACAGATACGCAGTATTTT. Translating it yields CASSSGLATDTQYF.

The V call is TRBV28, the J call TRBJ2-3, with 8 bases aligning to TRBD1. Germline values: CDR1 MDHEN, CDR2 SYDVKM. The CDR3 sequence is 14 residues long. Losses at the gene ends were 5 bases for V and 1 base for J; bases not matched to a gene: 2. The DNA for the CDR3 is TGTGCCAGCAGTCTGACAGGGGGCACAGATACGCAGTATTTT. Translating it yields CASSLTGGTDTQYF.

V is TRBV29-1 and J is TRBJ2-1; D is ambiguous. Deletions cut 1 base from V and 5 bases from J, with 15 bases between. Per the germline V gene, CDR1 is SQVTM and CDR2 is ANQGSEA. The CDR3 runs to 15 residues. The CDR3 bases are TGCAGCGTTGAAGGGAAGGATACTATTAACAATGAGCAGTTCTTC. This encodes CSVEGKDTINNEQFF.

The V and J genes are TRBV5-1 and TRBJ2-7; 8 bases agree with TRBD1. Germline CDR1 SGHRS, CDR2 YFSETQ. The V and J ends lost 3 bases and 4 bases, in that order; junction bases with no gene match: 3. The CDR3 length is 13 residues. CDR3 coding DNA: TGCGCCAGCAGCTACGACAGGGGATACGAGCAGTACTTC. It translates to CASSYDRGYEQYF.

Concerning this clone: This likely comes from a read error, as the CDR3 has no conserved phenylalanine or tryptophan at its end. V and J are TRBV2 and TRBJ2-7; 10 nucleotides line up with TRBD2. J gave up 4 bases and V 3 bases, and 6 bases lay outside the gene matches. CDR1 SNHLY and CDR2 FYNNEI come from the germline V gene. The CDR3 spans 15 residues. The CDR3 DNA is TGTGCCAGCAGTGAGGCTCCTAGCGGGAGTTACGAGCAGTACCTC. Its translation: CASSEAPSGSYEQYL.

This CDR3 reads CASSQGGTSGEGAYEQYF. The DNA for the CDR3 is TGTGCCAGCAGCCAGGGAGGGACTAGCGGGGAGGGGGCCTACGAGCAGTACTTC. The chain links TRBV7-9 to TRBJ2-7, with 13 bases lining up with TRBD2. V trimming: 5 bases; J trimming: 2 bases; junction bases outside the gene matches: 12. This CDR3 comprises 18 residues. The germline gives CDR1 SEHNR, CDR2 FQNEAQ (reference sequence). Looking up the rest from reference TRBV7-9 and TRBJ2-7 gives the full variable domain: DTGVSQNPRHKITKRGQNVTFRCDPISEHNRLYWYRQTLGQGPEFLTYFQNEAQLEKSRLLSDRFSAERPKGSFSTLEIQRTEQGDSAMYLCASSQGGTSGEGAYEQYFGPGTRLTVT.

The chain has TRBV28 and TRBJ2-7; a weak D match, TRBD1 (7 bases). Germline-derived CDR1 and CDR2 are MDHEN and SYDVKM. The CDR3 extends over 15 amino acids. Trimming pared 6 bases from V and 5 bases from J, leaving 20 bases between. The CDR3 bases are TGTGCCAGCAGGACCACTGACAGGAGGGGGCACGAGCAGTACTTC. Amino acid sequence: CASRTTDRRGHEQYF.

J is TRBJ2-6 and V is TRBV28; D is unclear. The CDR3 runs 14 residues. Looked up from germline, CDR1 is MDHEN and CDR2 is SYDVKM. The V end was cut by 1 base, the J end by 1 base, with 2 bases between. The CDR3 nucleotides read TGTGCCAGCAGTTTATTGTCTGGGGCCAACGTCCTGACTTTC. It yields the protein CASSLLSGANVLTF.

The chain has TRBV6-5 and TRBJ2-1; 7 bases agree with TRBD2. The ends lost 2 bases at V and 3 bases at J; junction bases unmatched: 1. Germline-derived CDR1 and CDR2 are MNHEY and SVGAGI. The CDR3 is 14 amino acids. CDR3 DNA: TGTGCCAGCAGTTACAGCGGGGACTACAATGAGCAGTTCTTC. Translating gives CASSYSGDYNEQFF.

This chain links TRBV9 with TRBJ2-5; 8 nucleotides line up with TRBD2. The J call may be wrong; the DNA end is better matched by TRBJ2-7. CDR1 and CDR2 (germline): SGDLS, YYNGEE. This CDR3 is built from 15 residues. DNA for the CDR3: TGTGCCAGCAGCTCCCTAAGCGGGAGTCGGTACGAGCAGTACTTC. This encodes CASSSLSGSRYEQYF.

Details on this clone: The sample holds other DNA sequences that translate to the same CDR3. This rearrangement joins TRBV25-1 to TRBJ2-7; tentatively, D is TRBD1 (5 bases). V was cut by 10 bases and J by 7 bases, with 14 bases left in between. Germline CDR1 is MGHDK and CDR2 is SYGVNS. This CDR3 comprises 11 residues. For the CDR3, the DNA is TGTGCCACCACCCAGGGTTATGAGCAGTACTTC. Translated: CATTQGYEQYF.

This clone was found once. V gene TRBV7-9 combines with J gene TRBJ2-7, with 7 bases fitting TRBD2. Germline CDR1 is SEHNR and CDR2 is FQNEAQ (reference sequence). CDR3 length: 14 residues. The trim removed 1 base at V and 5 bases at J, leaving 5 bases unmatched. This CDR3 is CASSLGEREDEQYF. CDR3 DNA sequence: TGTGCCAGCAGCTTAGGGGAACGGGAGGACGAGCAGTACTTC.

CDR3 DNA: TGTGCCAGCAGTTTTTCATACGGAGGAGAGACCCAGTACTTC. Its protein product is CASSFSYGGETQYF. The V gene is TRBV28, the J gene TRBJ2-5; the D gene is possibly TRBD2 (5 bases). CDR3 size: 14 residues. The germline V gene encodes CDR1 MDHEN and CDR2 SYDVKM. With 3 bases removed from V and 4 bases from J, the gap between germline ends came to 12 bases.

V is TRBV27 and J is TRBJ1-4; 7 bases agree with TRBD1. The CDR3 has 19 residues. Germline CDR1 reads MNHEY; CDR2 reads SMNVEV (reference sequence). V trimming: 3 bases; J trimming: 10 bases; junction bases outside the gene matches: 23. CDR3 coding DNA: TGTGCCAGCAGTTTCCCTGGCCAGACAGGGACATGCCGGAGGGGAAAACTGTTTTTT. This encodes CASSFPGQTGTCRRGKLFF.